This passage covers 9 T cell receptor beta chains from one sample sequenced in a study of blood T cell repertoires in COVID-19. The assay was immunoSEQ multiplex PCR, and TCRdb's table has in-frame clones only and misses some. The sample has over 120,000 clones; about 80% are singletons. Source material: peripheral blood. Source of these receptors: a man between 65 and 85 years old who had recovered from COVID-19.

The chain links TRBV5-4 to TRBJ2-7, with 11 positions matching TRBD2. The CDR3 loop spans 16 amino acids. Germline loops: CDR1 SGHNT, CDR2 YYREEE (reference sequence). V lost 2 bases and J lost 1; bases outside the gene matches: 5. The chain's CDR3 is CASSFGGLAASYEQYF. In nucleotides, the CDR3 is TGTGCCAGCAGCTTCGGGGGACTAGCGGCATCCTACGAGCAGTACTTC. The full variable domain, completed using reference TRBV5-4 and TRBJ2-7, is ETGVTQSPTHLIKTRGQQVTLRCSSQSGHNTVSWYQQALGQGPQFIFQYYREEENGRGNFPPRFSGLQFPNYSSELNVNALELDDSALYLCASSFGGLAASYEQYFGPGTRLTVT.

The V gene is TRBV5-4, the J gene TRBJ2-3; D might be TRBD2 (6 bases). V dropped 1 base and J dropped 4 bases, with 10 bases sitting between them. Germline V gene data show CDR1 as SGHNT and CDR2 as YYREEE (reference sequence). The CDR3 is 14 amino acids. CDR3 DNA sequence: TGTGCCAGCAGCTTGACACGCGGGGCAGATACGCAGTATTTT. Translated: CASSLTRGADTQYF. Filled out from reference TRBV5-4 and TRBJ2-3, the complete variable domain reads ETGVTQSPTHLIKTRGQQVTLRCSSQSGHNTVSWYQQALGQGPQFIFQYYREEENGRGNFPPRFSGLQFPNYSSELNVNALELDDSALYLCASSLTRGADTQYFGPGTRLTVL.

V and J are TRBV5-5 and TRBJ1-1; possible D gene TRBD1, 5 bases. The V end was cut by 4 bases, the J end by 0 bases, with 16 bases between. Germline V gene data show CDR1 as SGHKS and CDR2 as YYEKEE (reference sequence). The CDR3 runs 16 residues. Here the CDR3 reads CASSPFTWDLNTEAFF. DNA of the CDR3: TGTGCCAGCAGCCCCTTTACTTGGGACTTGAACACTGAAGCTTTCTTT. Using reference TRBV5-5 and TRBJ1-1 for the parts outside the CDR3, the full variable domain is DAGVTQSPTHLIKTRGQQVTLRCSPISGHKSVSWYQQVLGQGPQFIFQYYEKEERGRGNFPDRFSARQFPNYSSELNVNALLLGDSALYLCASSPFTWDLNTEAFFGQGTRLTVV.

The gene calls are TRBV19 and TRBJ1-5; TRBD1 might be the D (5 bases). This CDR3 has 15 residues. V gave up 5 bases and J gave up 0 bases, with 11 bases separating them. Per germline, CDR1 LNHDA and CDR2 SQIVND (reference sequence). DNA for the CDR3: TGTGCCAGTAGTCTGGGGCCGTATAGCAATCAGCCCCAGCATTTT. Its translation: CASSLGPYSNQPQHF.

The chain couples TRBV28 to TRBJ2-3; 8 nucleotides align to TRBD2. CDR3 length: 16 amino acids. CDR1 is MDHEN and CDR2 is SYDVKM in the germline V gene. The junction had 7 bases not matched to a gene; V was cut back by 4 bases and J by 1 base. The CDR3 coding sequence is TGTGCCAGCAGTTCGCTGCTAGCGGGTCGCACAGATACGCAGTATTTT. Protein sequence: CASSSLLAGRTDTQYF.

This sequence joins TRBV19 and TRBJ2-4, with 8 bases aligning to TRBD1. The CDR3 contains 14 residues. Germline CDR1 is LNHDA and CDR2 is SQIVND (reference sequence). Germline trimming cut 5 bases from V and 8 bases from J; bases unmatched to any gene: 8. As DNA, the CDR3 is TGTGCCAGTAGTCCGGACAGGGAAGGGTACATTCAGTACTTC. Translation gives CASSPDREGYIQYF.

This chain joins TRBV7-3 and TRBJ2-2; possible D gene TRBD1, 5 bases. Germline assignment: CDR1 SGHTA and CDR2 FQGTGA. This CDR3 spans 14 amino acids. Deletions cut 5 bases from V and 6 bases from J, with 13 bases between. CDR3 residues: CASSLGASAGELFF. DNA of the CDR3: TGTGCCAGCAGCCTAGGGGCCTCCGCCGGGGAGCTGTTTTTT. Complete variable domain (other parts from reference TRBV7-3 and TRBJ2-2): GAGVSQTPSNKVTEKGKYVELRCDPISGHTALYWYRQSLGQGPEFLIYFQGTGAADDSGLPNDRFFAVRPEGSVSTLKIQRTERGDSAVYLCASSLGASAGELFFGEGSRLTVL.

The rearrangement links TRBV7-2 to TRBJ2-3, with TRBD2 identical over 8 bases. From germline, CDR1 is SGHTA and CDR2 FQGNSA. CDR3 size: 16 residues. V was clipped by 5 bases and J by 2 bases; unmatched bases: 9. CDR3 amino acids: CASSPPLAGITDTQYF. CDR3 DNA: TGTGCCAGCAGCCCCCCTTTAGCGGGAATCACAGATACGCAGTATTTT.

The chain joins TRBV19 to TRBJ2-5; the match to TRBD1 covers 7 bases. Germline V CDR1 and CDR2: LNHDA, SQIVND (reference sequence). The CDR3 consists of 13 residues. J gave up 3 bases and V 7 bases, and 5 bases lay outside the gene matches. The CDR3 reads CASIPGQKETQYF. Here the CDR3 DNA reads TGTGCCAGTATCCCGGGACAGAAAGAGACCCAGTACTTC.